This TCR beta chain was sequenced for a study of blood T cell repertoires in COVID-19. Background on the study: Collection of acute and convalescent COVID-19 samples took place in the United States, Italy and Spain. T cells, B-cell-depleted T cells, or PBMCs provided the cDNA or gDNA that served as material.

Per the authors' pipeline: How many nucleated cells were present was estimated from reference gene primer amplification. TCRdb's copy holds only in-frame clones and misses some; the assay was immunoSEQ multiplex PCR. The V and J calls and clone size were taken over from that table, and D and trimming were inferred from the DNA. The data contain approximately 130,000 clones, around 77% of them singletons. This clone was observed once. Sequencing was performed on peripheral blood. This clonotype was sampled from a human donor in a cohort sampled during active COVID-19.

CDR3 amino acids: CASSPEAGVYNEQFF. The CDR3 region has the DNA TGTGCCAGCTCCCCTGAAGCGGGGGTCTACAATGAGCAGTTCTTC. This rearrangement joins TRBV13 to TRBJ2-1; 8 nucleotides align to TRBD2. The V and J ends lost 8 bases and 3 bases, in that order; junction bases with no gene match: 9. This CDR3 has 15 amino acids. The germline V gene encodes CDR1 PRHDT and CDR2 FYEKMQ (reference sequence).